The 9 T cell receptor beta chains below were found in one sample sequenced in a study of T cell responses to AZD1222 COVID-19 vaccine. This table comes from immunoSEQ multiplex PCR, and its TCRdb copy is limited to in-frame clones, with some not included. This table holds 95,000 to 150,000 clones, about 90% found once. Specimen: peripheral blood, collected 28 days after the second AZD1222 dose. Receptors were obtained from an adult who received the AZD1222 COVID-19 vaccine.

The chain carries TRBV19 and TRBJ1-1; D might be TRBD1 (5 bases). V shed 4 bases and J shed 7 bases, with 16 bases lying between them. CDR1 and CDR2 (germline): LNHDA, SQIVND (reference sequence). This CDR3 comprises 14 residues. CDR3 nucleotide sequence: TGTGCCAGTAGTACCGCGAGTGCGGGACTTGAAGCTTTCTTT. Amino acids: CASSTASAGLEAFF.

To note about this clone: The same CDR3 can be traced to other DNA sequences in this sample. The V call is TRBV7-2, the J call TRBJ1-4, with TRBD1 matching over 10 bases. With 3 bases clipped from V and 6 bases from J, the junction kept 1 base outside the gene matches. This CDR3 is built from 14 residues. The V gene's germline CDR1 is SGHTA and CDR2 FQGNSA. CDR3 in amino acids: CASSLGTGDEKLFF. The CDR3 DNA reads as TGTGCCAGCAGCTTGGGGACAGGGGATGAAAAACTGTTTTTT.

This clone was counted a few times. The chain is built from TRBV4-1 and TRBJ1-2, with a weak D call TRBD1 (6 bases). The CDR3 extends over 14 amino acids. V shed 3 bases and J shed 0 bases, with 8 bases lying between them. CDR1 and CDR2 from the germline V gene are MGHRA and YSYEKL. The CDR3 DNA sequence: TGCGCCAGCAGCCACCGGACAGCTAACTATGGCTACACCTTC. It translates to CASSHRTANYGYTF.

The chain joins TRBV9 to TRBJ2-3, with TRBD2 matching 8 bases. The CDR3 has 15 amino acids. V was clipped by 0 bases and J by 5 bases; unmatched bases: 5. The germline CDR1 and CDR2 sequences are SGDLS and YYNGEE. The CDR3 is CASSVGSAGGDTQYF. The CDR3 DNA follows: TGTGCCAGCAGCGTAGGGTCGGCGGGGGGAGATACGCAGTATTTT.

The rearrangement joins TRBV6-1 to TRBJ2-7, with 10 bases fitting TRBD2. J lost 3 bases, V lost 7 bases, and 9 bases had no gene match. The CDR3 spans 15 residues. Per the germline V gene, CDR1 is MNHNS and CDR2 is SASEGT. In DNA form, the CDR3 reads TGTGCCAGCAACCTGAAGCGGGGGGGCCTCTACGAGCAGTACTTC. Protein product: CASNLKRGGLYEQYF.

V gene TRBV6-5 combines with J gene TRBJ2-2; TRBD2 aligns across 7 bases. Unmatched junction bases numbered 4, after V lost 5 bases and J lost 1 base. CDR3 length: 15 residues. Germline CDR1 reads MNHEY; CDR2 reads SVGAGI. The CDR3 DNA follows: TGTGCCAGCAGTCCCCCGGGGGGGAACACCGGGGAGCTGTTTTTT. Translation: CASSPPGGNTGELFF.

The rearrangement joins TRBV28 to TRBJ1-6; D ambiguous. Trimming cost V 7 bases and J 16 bases, with 20 bases left between them. The CDR3 is made up of 13 amino acids. Germline V lookup: CDR1 MDHEN, CDR2 SYDVKM. CDR3 sequence: CASTPRWGGPLHF. CDR3 nucleotides: TGTGCCAGCACCCCGAGGTGGGGAGGGCCTCTCCACTTT.

The chain links TRBV4-2 to TRBJ1-2; the D is unclear. Germline CDR1 and CDR2: LGHNA and YNFKEQ. The V gene lost 2 bases and the J gene lost 3 bases, with 13 bases spanning the gap. The CDR3 runs to 15 residues. The CDR3 sequence: CASSQIEGSYYGYTF. Written as DNA, the CDR3 is TGTGCCAGCAGCCAAATTGAAGGCAGTTACTATGGCTACACCTTC.

This chain links TRBV18 with TRBJ1-5, with D perhaps matching TRBD1 (5 bases). Germline V CDR1 and CDR2: KGHSH, LQKENI. The CDR3 covers 14 residues. The V gene lost 2 bases and the J gene lost 1 base, with 6 bases spanning the gap. CDR3 loop: CASSPGGSNQPQHF. For the CDR3, the DNA is TGTGCCAGCTCACCAGGGGGGAGCAATCAGCCCCAGCATTTT.